These 18 T cell receptor beta chains share one sample of origin, sequenced in a study of shared clonotypes between healthy human individuals. The method was immunoSEQ multiplex PCR; TCRdb's version includes in-frame clones alone and lacks a portion of them. This sample yields fewer than 3 million clones, of which about nine tenths are seen a single time; 0.3% to 0.4% belongs to the top ten. The sample taken for sequencing was naive CD4+ T cells from PBMCs. Subset noted: CD45RA+ positively selected. The receptor source for this set is a man between 18 and 35 years old in good health. Some clones in this sample may be carry-over from other donors' samples.

The chain combines TRBV5-1 with TRBJ1-1; 12 nucleotides align to TRBD1. The CDR3 contains 17 residues. Trimming took 3 bases from V and 1 from J; bases not matched to a gene: 7. Germline CDR1 and CDR2: SGHRS and YFSETQ. CDR3 amino acids: CASSYLTGQGANTEAFF. The DNA of the CDR3 is TGCGCCAGCAGCTACTTGACGGGACAGGGGGCGAACACTGAAGCTTTCTTT.

This chain links TRBV7-2 with TRBJ2-7; D unclear. Germline V gene data show CDR1 as SGHTA and CDR2 as FQGNSA. The CDR3 spans 13 residues. Trimming removed 3 bases at V and 3 bases at J, with 9 bases between. The chain's CDR3 is CASSLATLYEQYF. CDR3 sequence (DNA): TGTGCCAGCAGCTTGGCTACACTCTACGAGCAGTACTTC.

The chain is built from TRBV28 and TRBJ2-7; maybe TRBD2 (6 bases). V was trimmed by 8 bases and J by 3 bases, leaving 11 bases between them. This CDR3 has 12 amino acids. Germline CDR1 reads MDHEN; CDR2 reads SYDVKM. As DNA, the CDR3 is TGTGCCAGCGTTAATAGCGGCTACGAGCAGTACTTC. Protein product: CASVNSGYEQYF.

The gene calls are TRBV28 and TRBJ2-7; TRBD2 agrees at 10 bases. The CDR3 consists of 19 residues. The V gene's germline CDR1 is MDHEN and CDR2 SYDVKM. The J segment lost 2 bases and the V segment lost 6 bases, leaving 19 bases of the junction unmatched. The CDR3 nucleotides read TGTGCCAGCAGCCACATCCCGGCTAGCGGGAGAATTCGCCCCTACGAGCAGTACTTC. Translated, it gives CASSHIPASGRIRPYEQYF.

The rearrangement joins TRBV5-4 to TRBJ1-2; TRBD1 is a possible D gene (6 bases). Between the trimmed V and J ends, which lost 4 bases and 6 bases, there was a span of 13 bases. The CDR3 consists of 13 residues. Germline CDR1 reads SGHNT; CDR2 reads YYREEE (reference sequence). CDR3 in DNA: TGTGCCAGCAGCCGGCCCAGGGGTAATGGCTACACCTTC. It codes for CASSRPRGNGYTF.

A note on this clone: Other DNA sequences of this sample code for an identical CDR3. CDR3 sequence reads: CASSVDPSSTDTQYF. The CDR3 nucleotides are TGTGCCAGCAGCGTAGATCCCAGCAGCACAGATACGCAGTATTTT. This rearrangement joins TRBV9 to TRBJ2-3; D uncertain. The CDR3 has 15 residues. V gave up 0 bases and J gave up 0 bases, with 8 bases separating them. The germline V gene has CDR1 SGDLS and CDR2 YYNGEE.

V and J are TRBV9 and TRBJ2-1; 9 bases are shared with TRBD1. Trimming removed 0 bases from V and 7 bases from J; junction bases left unmatched: 11. The CDR3 totals 17 residues. CDR1 is SGDLS and CDR2 is YYNGEE in the germline V gene. CDR3 sequence (DNA): TGTGCCAGCAGCGTAGCTACAGAGACTGGACAGGGGAATGAGCAGTTCTTC. Its translation is CASSVATETGQGNEQFF.

This chain joins TRBV7-2 and TRBJ2-2; the match to TRBD1 covers 7 bases. J was trimmed by 8 bases and V by 2 bases; bases with no gene match: 8. The CDR3 has 15 amino acids. Germline loops: CDR1 SGHTA, CDR2 FQGNSA. CDR3 in amino acids: CASSLPRQGRGELFF. The CDR3 region has the DNA TGTGCCAGCAGCTTACCCCGACAGGGAAGGGGGGAGCTGTTTTTT.

This clone was seen just once. This chain joins TRBV28 and TRBJ2-7; 7 bases align to TRBD2. Per the germline V gene, CDR1 is MDHEN and CDR2 is SYDVKM. CDR3 length equals 12 residues. The CDR3 DNA follows: TGTGCGGTACTAGCGAAAAACTACGAGCAGTACTTC. Its translation: CAVLAKNYEQYF.

A word on this clone: Other nucleotide sequences in the sample specify the same CDR3. This chain joins TRBV14 and TRBJ1-2; D is unresolved. The CDR3 spans 13 residues. V lost 3 bases, J lost 2 bases, and 7 bases lay in between. The germline V gene encodes CDR1 SGHDN and CDR2 FVKESK. In nucleotides, the CDR3 is TGTGCCAGCAGCCAGGGAGGGAACTATGGCTACACCTTC. Translated: CASSQGGNYGYTF.

The chain couples TRBV5-4 to TRBJ2-1; no definite D call. The CDR3 runs 15 residues. Germline CDR1 reads SGHNT; CDR2 reads YYREEE (reference sequence). V was clipped by 4 bases and J by 9 bases, with 20 bases between them. The CDR3 DNA reads TGTGCCAGCAGCCCGTGGTCCCTAAGGACCGGTGAGCAGTTCTTC. It yields the protein CASSPWSLRTGEQFF.

The chain employs TRBV28 and TRBJ1-1; D gene uncertain. V was clipped by 7 bases and J by 2 bases, with 23 bases between them. Per germline, CDR1 MDHEN and CDR2 SYDVKM. This CDR3 has 17 residues. The DNA for the CDR3 is TGTGCCAGCATCCCGGCGGCCCTGGTGAATCATAACACTGAAGCTTTCTTT. Residues: CASIPAALVNHNTEAFF.

The V and J genes are TRBV5-1 and TRBJ2-3, with D maybe TRBD2 (6 bases). Deletions cut 4 bases from V and 1 base from J, with 10 bases between. Germline V CDR1 and CDR2: SGHRS, YFSETQ. This CDR3 is built from 14 residues. The CDR3 is CASSDVAGTDTQYF. In nucleotides, the CDR3 is TGCGCCAGCAGCGACGTAGCGGGCACAGATACGCAGTATTTT.

The chain employs TRBV7-2 and TRBJ2-1; D gene unclear. The CDR3 consists of 15 residues. With 1 base removed from V and 0 bases from J, the gap between germline ends came to 7 bases. Germline V CDR1 and CDR2: SGHTA, FQGNSA. Written as DNA, the CDR3 is TGTGCCAGCAGCTTAGAAGGTAGCTCCTACAATGAGCAGTTCTTC. It is translated as CASSLEGSSYNEQFF.

The chain joins TRBV11-2 to TRBJ2-1, with D hard to call. Germline CDR1 SGHAT, CDR2 FQNNGV. V shed 2 bases and J shed 8 bases, with 7 bases lying between them. CDR3 size: 12 residues. The chain's CDR3 is CASSLTGYEQFF. The CDR3 bases are TGTGCCAGCAGCTTAACGGGCTATGAGCAGTTCTTC.

V gene TRBV15 combines with J gene TRBJ1-5, with D hard to call. The CDR3 is made up of 17 amino acids. Germline assignment: CDR1 LNHNV and CDR2 YYDKDF (reference sequence). With 3 bases removed from V and 5 bases from J, the gap between germline ends came to 20 bases. In DNA, the CDR3 is TGTGCCACCAGCAGGAAAGAACACCGGCCCTCATATCAGCCCCAGCATTTT. This encodes CATSRKEHRPSYQPQHF.

The chain links TRBV5-1 to TRBJ2-3; D remains ambiguous. Germline CDR1 and CDR2: SGHRS and YFSETQ. V lost 6 bases and J 0 bases, leaving 14 bases between the germline ends. This CDR3 spans 15 amino acids. The chain's CDR3 is CASTLGLGSTDTQYF. The CDR3 DNA is TGCGCCAGCACGCTTGGTTTGGGGAGCACAGATACGCAGTATTTT.

This clone has only a few counts. This rearrangement joins TRBV7-2 to TRBJ1-5; 11 nucleotides line up with TRBD1. Germline trimming cut 5 bases from V and 5 bases from J; bases unmatched to any gene: 5. Germline V gene sequence: CDR1 SGHTA, CDR2 FQGNSA. This CDR3 contains 15 residues. The CDR3 DNA follows: TGTGCCAGCAGCACAGGGACAGGGGGAGATCAGCCCCAGCATTTT. Translated, it gives CASSTGTGGDQPQHF.